This T cell receptor (beta chain) was captured by sequencing in a study of T-cell memory formation after mild COVID-19. Study findings and constraints: Mainly in CM and EM were contracting CD4+ clones; CD8+ were in EMRA. Cross-reactive memory appears to have joined, as suggested by some responding clones showing up in pre-infection memory. CD4+ bias marked clones expanding day 15 to 37, unlike balanced contracting clones.

Concerning this clonotype itself: Its target is not known.

The CDR3 runs to 12 residues. Trimming left V 8 bases short and J 7 bases short, with 12 bases between. Per germline, CDR1 MGHRA and CDR2 YSYEKL. Via MiXCR, TCRdb re-called the 5' RACE reads, giving one row per CDR3 protein. The table shows under 550,000 distinct CDR3 sequences, with around a sixth occurring only once. This clonotype was sampled from an adult woman who had mild COVID-19 (a few samples of this study predate the infection). Cell type and time point are not known. Input material: PBMCs or a T cell subset sorted from them (not recorded which). The chain couples TRBV4-1 to TRBJ2-1; D remains unclear. The CDR3 sequence: CASGDGHNEQFF. The CDR3 DNA is TGCGCCAGCGGTGATGGGCATAATGAGCAGTTCTTC.